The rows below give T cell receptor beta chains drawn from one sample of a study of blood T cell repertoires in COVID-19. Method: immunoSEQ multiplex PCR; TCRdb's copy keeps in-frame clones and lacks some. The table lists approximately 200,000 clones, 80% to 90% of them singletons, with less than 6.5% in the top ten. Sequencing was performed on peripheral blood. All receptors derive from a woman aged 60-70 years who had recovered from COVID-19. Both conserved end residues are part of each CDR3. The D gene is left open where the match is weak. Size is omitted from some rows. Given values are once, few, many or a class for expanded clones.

CDR3 DNA: TGTGCCAGCTCAGCTGGGGGAGGCACTGAAGCTTTCTTT
CDR3 protein: CASSAGGGTEAFF
clone size: -
J gene: TRBJ1-1
V gene: TRBV18
D gene: -

CDR3 DNA: TGTGCCATTACTAGCGGTCGAGAGCAGTTCTTC
CDR3 protein: CAITSGREQFF
clone size: -
J gene: TRBJ2-1
V gene: TRBV19
D gene: TRBD2

CDR3 DNA: TGTGCCAGCAGCCTACAGGGACCGCTCTTGGGGTCACCCCTCCACTTT
CDR3 protein: CASSLQGPLLGSPLHF
clone size: few
J gene: TRBJ1-6
V gene: TRBV11-1
D gene: -

CDR3 DNA: TGTGCCAGCAGCCGGGACAGGACATCTAGAAACACCATATATTTT
CDR3 protein: CASSRDRTSRNTIYF
clone size: -
J gene: TRBJ1-3
V gene: TRBV3-1/TRBV3-2
D gene: TRBD1

CDR3 DNA: TGTGCCAGCTCACCAACGGTAAAAAAAAACATTCAGTACTTC
CDR3 protein: CASSPTVKKNIQYF
clone size: -
J gene: TRBJ2-4
V gene: TRBV18
D gene: -

CDR3 DNA: TGTGCCAGCAGCAGGGGACCACCCCACCAGCCCCAGCATTTT
CDR3 protein: CASSRGPPHQPQHF
clone size: -
J gene: TRBJ1-5
V gene: TRBV27
D gene: -

CDR3 DNA: TGTGCCTGGACCATCGGGGGAGGTGAAACAGATACGCAGTATTTT
CDR3 protein: CAWTIGGGETDTQYF
clone size: -
J gene: TRBJ2-3
V gene: TRBV30
D gene: -

CDR3 DNA: TGTGCCAGCAGCCCGGGGGGGGAATCTAGCACAGATACGCAGTATTTT
CDR3 protein: CASSPGGESSTDTQYF
clone size: -
J gene: TRBJ2-3
V gene: TRBV5-4
D gene: TRBD2

CDR3 DNA: TGTGCCAGCAGGCCTAGCGGGCAAGAGACCCAGTACTTC
CDR3 protein: CASRPSGQETQYF
clone size: -
J gene: TRBJ2-5
V gene: TRBV2
D gene: TRBD2

CDR3 DNA: TGTGCCAGCTCCGGGACAGGAGATGAAAAACTGTTTTTT
CDR3 protein: CASSGTGDEKLFF
clone size: few
J gene: TRBJ1-4
V gene: TRBV2
D gene: TRBD1

CDR3 DNA: TGTGCCAGCAGCGTAAGGGGGACAAATAATTCACCCCTCCACTTT
CDR3 protein: CASSVRGTNNSPLHF
clone size: once
J gene: TRBJ1-6
V gene: TRBV9
D gene: -

CDR3 DNA: TGTGCCAGCAGCGCTACAGGGGGCGGTGAAGCTTTCTTT
CDR3 protein: CASSATGGGEAFF
clone size: once
J gene: TRBJ1-1
V gene: TRBV9
D gene: TRBD1

CDR3 DNA: TGTGCCAGCAGCTTGCAACAGGGGTTAAATGAGCAGTTCTTC
CDR3 protein: CASSLQQGLNEQFF
clone size: -
J gene: TRBJ2-1
V gene: TRBV5-4
D gene: TRBD1

CDR3 DNA: TGTGCCACCAGTGATAACTCAGGGGGGACCCAGTACTTC
CDR3 protein: CATSDNSGGTQYF
clone size: -
J gene: TRBJ2-5
V gene: TRBV24-1
D gene: TRBD1

CDR3 DNA: TGTGCCAGCAGCCCAGGGGGAAACACCATATATTTT
CDR3 protein: CASSPGGNTIYF
clone size: once
J gene: TRBJ1-3
V gene: TRBV7-6
D gene: -

CDR3 DNA: TGTGCCAGCAACGGGACACCGAACACTGAAGCTTTCTTT
CDR3 protein: CASNGTPNTEAFF
clone size: -
J gene: TRBJ1-1
V gene: TRBV2
D gene: -

CDR3 DNA: TGTGCCAGCAGCGAGGGAGGAAGTAACTATGGCTACACCTTC
CDR3 protein: CASSEGGSNYGYTF
clone size: -
J gene: TRBJ1-2
V gene: TRBV5-6
D gene: -

CDR3 DNA: TGTGCCAGCAGCGCCCATCGCCCGGGGGGGACAGATACGCAGTATTTT
CDR3 protein: CASSAHRPGGTDTQYF
clone size: -
J gene: TRBJ2-3
V gene: TRBV7-3
D gene: TRBD2

CDR3 DNA: TGCGCCAGCAGCGGTAACTCAGGGAAAGGCTACACCTTC
CDR3 protein: CASSGNSGKGYTF
clone size: once
J gene: TRBJ1-2
V gene: TRBV4-1
D gene: -

CDR3 DNA: TGTGCCAGCAGCGCTAGCGGGGGGGCGACAGATACGCAGTATTTT
CDR3 protein: CASSASGGATDTQYF
clone size: -
J gene: TRBJ2-3
V gene: TRBV7-9
D gene: TRBD2

CDR3 DNA: TGTGCCAGCAGTGAAGAGAGAAAAGAGACCCAGTACTTC
CDR3 protein: CASSEERKETQYF
clone size: once
J gene: TRBJ2-5
V gene: TRBV2
D gene: -

CDR3 DNA: TGTGCCTGGAGTGTGAGTCCCATCCCCAATCAGCCCCAGCATTTT
CDR3 protein: CAWSVSPIPNQPQHF
clone size: -
J gene: TRBJ1-5
V gene: TRBV30
D gene: -

CDR3 DNA: TGTGCCAGCAGCTTAGTGGCCTCGAGGGTTAATTCACCCCTCCACTTT
CDR3 protein: CASSLVASRVNSPLHF
clone size: -
J gene: TRBJ1-6
V gene: TRBV7-2
D gene: -

CDR3 DNA: TGTGCCAGCAGCTTAAGTAGGACAGAAAACTATGGCTACACCTTC
CDR3 protein: CASSLSRTENYGYTF
clone size: -
J gene: TRBJ1-2
V gene: TRBV7-2
D gene: -

CDR3 DNA: TGCGCCAGCAGCCGGGACAGGGGACCCTACAATGAGCAGTTCTTC
CDR3 protein: CASSRDRGPYNEQFF
clone size: -
J gene: TRBJ2-1
V gene: TRBV5-1
D gene: TRBD1

CDR3 DNA: TGCGCCAGCAGCCAAGATCAAGGGAGTTCTAACTATGGCTACACCTTC
CDR3 protein: CASSQDQGSSNYGYTF
clone size: -
J gene: TRBJ1-2
V gene: TRBV4-3
D gene: -

CDR3 DNA: TGCAGCGTTGGCAGGGGCATGGACGAGCAGTACTTC
CDR3 protein: CSVGRGMDEQYF
clone size: -
J gene: TRBJ2-7
V gene: TRBV29-1
D gene: -

CDR3 DNA: TGTGCCAGCAGTTACACCGGGACTAGCGCTTACGAGCAGTACTTC
CDR3 protein: CASSYTGTSAYEQYF
clone size: -
J gene: TRBJ2-7
V gene: TRBV5-6
D gene: TRBD2

CDR3 DNA: TGTGCCAGCAGCTTAGAGTGGGCACCAACTAATGAAAAACTGTTTTTT
CDR3 protein: CASSLEWAPTNEKLFF
clone size: once
J gene: TRBJ1-4
V gene: TRBV7-2
D gene: -

CDR3 DNA: TGTGCCATCAGTAGCGCCAGGGGCATGAACACTGAAGCTTTCTTT
CDR3 protein: CAISSARGMNTEAFF
clone size: -
J gene: TRBJ1-1
V gene: TRBV10-3
D gene: -

CDR3 DNA: TGTGCCAGCAGCGTAGTGGGGGGGGACTACGAGCAGTACTTC
CDR3 protein: CASSVVGGDYEQYF
clone size: once
J gene: TRBJ2-7
V gene: TRBV9
D gene: TRBD2

CDR3 DNA: TGTGCCAGCAGCTTGAGTACTAGCGGAGGAAGGACCCAGTACTTC
CDR3 protein: CASSLSTSGGRTQYF
clone size: -
J gene: TRBJ2-5
V gene: TRBV5-5
D gene: TRBD2

CDR3 DNA: TGTGCCAGCAGCTTAGCGACTAGCGGGGACTACAATGAGCAGTTCTTC
CDR3 protein: CASSLATSGDYNEQFF
clone size: -
J gene: TRBJ2-1
V gene: TRBV7-6
D gene: TRBD2

CDR3 DNA: TGTGCCAGCAGTTACGCCTTGCCCGGGGGAAACACTGAAGCTTTCTTT
CDR3 protein: CASSYALPGGNTEAFF
clone size: -
J gene: TRBJ1-1
V gene: TRBV6-5
D gene: -

CDR3 DNA: TGCGCCAGCAGCCCAAACCGACAGTTGAACACTGAAGCTTTCTTT
CDR3 protein: CASSPNRQLNTEAFF
clone size: -
J gene: TRBJ1-1
V gene: TRBV4-1
D gene: -

CDR3 DNA: TGTGCCAGCAGTTTCTCCCGGACAGTTGAAGCTTTCTTT
CDR3 protein: CASSFSRTVEAFF
clone size: -
J gene: TRBJ1-1
V gene: TRBV12-3/TRBV12-4
D gene: -

CDR3 DNA: TGTGCCGGCAGCTTCGGACAGACCTACGAGCAGTACTTC
CDR3 protein: CAGSFGQTYEQYF
clone size: -
J gene: TRBJ2-7
V gene: TRBV7-2
D gene: -

CDR3 DNA: TGCGCCAGCAGCCAAGACGGGCAGGGCGGAAGGTACGAGCAGTACTTC
CDR3 protein: CASSQDGQGGRYEQYF
clone size: few
J gene: TRBJ2-7
V gene: TRBV4-1
D gene: -

CDR3 DNA: TGCGCCAGCAGCTTGGAGTCAGGCTCCCGATCTGAAGCTTTCTTT
CDR3 protein: CASSLESGSRSEAFF
clone size: -
J gene: TRBJ1-1
V gene: TRBV5-1
D gene: -

CDR3 DNA: TGTGCCAGCAGTTTTGTAGGCCAGCGGACCCAGTACTTC
CDR3 protein: CASSFVGQRTQYF
clone size: -
J gene: TRBJ2-5
V gene: TRBV12-3/TRBV12-4
D gene: -